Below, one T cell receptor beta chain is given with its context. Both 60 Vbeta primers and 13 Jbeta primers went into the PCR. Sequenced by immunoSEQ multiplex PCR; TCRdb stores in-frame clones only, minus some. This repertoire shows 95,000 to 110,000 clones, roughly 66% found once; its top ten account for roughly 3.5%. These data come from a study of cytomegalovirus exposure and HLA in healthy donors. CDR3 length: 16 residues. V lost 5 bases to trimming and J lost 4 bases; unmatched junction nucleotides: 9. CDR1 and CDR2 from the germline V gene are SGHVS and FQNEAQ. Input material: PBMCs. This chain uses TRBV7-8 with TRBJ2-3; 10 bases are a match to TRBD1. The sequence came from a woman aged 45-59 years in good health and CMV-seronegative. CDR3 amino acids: CASSGRRDRGSDTQYF. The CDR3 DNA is TGTGCCAGCAGCGGAAGGCGGGACAGGGGCTCAGATACGCAGTATTTT. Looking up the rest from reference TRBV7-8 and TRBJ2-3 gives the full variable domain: GAGVSQSPRYKVAKRGQDVALRCDPISGHVSLFWYQQALGQGPEFLTYFQNEAQLDKSGLPSDRFFAERPEGSVSTLKIQRTQQEDSAVYLCASSGRRDRGSDTQYFGPGTRLTVL.